The 10 T cell receptor beta chains reported below all come from one sample, sequenced in a study of shared clonotypes between healthy human individuals. The method was immunoSEQ multiplex PCR; TCRdb's version includes in-frame clones alone and lacks a portion of them. The sample contains hundreds of thousands of clones, 76% of which appear only once. Sequences were obtained from PBMCs. These receptors all come from a woman aged 40 to 55 in good health. Some clones in this sample may be carry-over from other donors' samples.

The chain joins TRBV7-3 to TRBJ2-2; no definite D call. This CDR3 comprises 15 residues. Trimming took 5 bases from V and 5 from J, leaving 15 bases between them. The germline V gene encodes CDR1 SGHTA and CDR2 FQGTGA. CDR3 DNA: TGTGCCAGCAGCCCGAGTAGCCCCGGGACCGGGGAGCTGTTTTTT. Residues: CASSPSSPGTGELFF. The full variable domain, rest sourced from reference TRBV7-3 and TRBJ2-2, is GAGVSQTPSNKVTEKGKYVELRCDPISGHTALYWYRQSLGQGPEFLIYFQGTGAADDSGLPNDRFFAVRPEGSVSTLKIQRTERGDSAVYLCASSPSSPGTGELFFGEGSRLTVL.

The rearrangement uses TRBV28 and TRBJ1-3; 9 positions agree with TRBD1. There are 16 residues in the CDR3. Germline lookup yields CDR1 MDHEN and CDR2 SYDVKM. J gave up 4 bases and V 3 bases, and 7 bases lay outside the gene matches. CDR3 nucleotide sequence: TGTGCCAGCAGTTTCGGGACAGGGATATCCGGAAACACCATATATTTT. Translated: CASSFGTGISGNTIYF.

V is TRBV28 and J is TRBJ1-2, with D possibly matching TRBD1 (5 bases). The CDR3 consists of 16 residues. V gave up 1 base and J gave up 6 bases, with 18 bases separating them. The germline V gene encodes CDR1 MDHEN and CDR2 SYDVKM. The CDR3 DNA sequence: TGTGCCAGCAGTTTATTGGGGCAGGCCCGAGTCGATGGCTACACCTTC. As protein: CASSLLGQARVDGYTF.

This chain links TRBV27 with TRBJ2-2; 8 nucleotides line up with TRBD1. In germline, CDR1 is MNHEY, CDR2 SMNVEV (reference sequence). The junction had 12 bases not matched to a gene; V was cut back by 6 bases and J by 9 bases. This CDR3 contains 15 residues. The CDR3 bases are TGTGCCAGCAGCTCCCTCGGACAGGGATTGAGGGAGCTGTTTTTT. Its protein product is CASSSLGQGLRELFF.

This clone was counted a few times. The chain recombines TRBV18 with TRBJ2-1; 16 bases fit TRBD2. Looked up from germline, CDR1 is KGHSH and CDR2 is LQKENI. This CDR3 is built from 16 residues. The J segment lost 8 bases and the V segment lost 6 bases, leaving 7 bases of the junction unmatched. This chain's CDR3 is CASSPGTSGRADEQFF. CDR3 DNA: TGTGCCAGCTCCCCCGGGACTAGCGGGAGGGCGGATGAGCAGTTCTTC. Full variable domain (remainder filled in from reference TRBV18 and TRBJ2-1): NAGVMQNPRHLVRRRGQEARLRCSPMKGHSHVYWYRQLPEEGLKFMVYLQKENIIDESGMPKERFSAEFPKEGPSILRIQQVVRGDSAAYFCASSPGTSGRADEQFFGPGTRLTVL.

For this clone: A read error may explain this, as a much larger clone is one base away. The rearrangement uses TRBV29-1 and TRBJ2-3; no clear D. Germline-derived CDR1 and CDR2 are SQVTM and ANQGSEA. The CDR3 runs 14 residues. V lost 5 bases and J lost 5, with 17 bases in between. As DNA, the CDR3 is TGCAGCGTTCGGGCAGAAGAGGATCGAGATACGCAGTATTTT. Its protein is CSVRAEEDRDTQYF.

Comments on this clone: It differs at one base from a far larger clone, so likely a read error. This sequence joins TRBV30 and TRBJ1-1; D is unclear. The CDR3 consists of 11 residues. Germline V lookup: CDR1 GTSNPN, CDR2 SVGIG (reference sequence). Between the trimmed V and J ends, which lost 4 bases and 8 bases, there was a span of 11 bases. The CDR3 protein is CAWIDVREAFF. CDR3 bases: TGTGCCTGGATTGATGTAAGGGAAGCTTTCTTT.

This clone came up a few times. The CDR3 bases are TGTGCCAGCAGTTTATCTTGGGAAGGGCCTATGAACACTGAAGCTTTCTTT. It encodes CASSLSWEGPMNTEAFF. The chain combines TRBV27 with TRBJ1-1; D gene ambiguous. In germline, CDR1 is MNHEY, CDR2 SMNVEV (reference sequence). V was clipped by 0 bases and J by 0 bases, with 14 bases between them. The CDR3 loop spans 17 amino acids.

The rearrangement uses TRBV11-1 and TRBJ2-1; 14 bases fit TRBD2. The V and J ends lost 2 bases and 2 bases, in that order; junction bases with no gene match: 5. Per the germline V gene, CDR1 is SGHAT and CDR2 is FQDESV (reference sequence). The CDR3 is 18 amino acids. The DNA of the CDR3 is TGTGCCAGCAGCTTAAGGACTAGCGGGAGGCCACCCTACAATGAGCAGTTCTTC. It is translated as CASSLRTSGRPPYNEQFF.

This clone was seen more than once but under ten times. The genes are TRBV19 and TRBJ2-4; D is possibly TRBD2 (5 bases). V was clipped by 8 bases and J by 2 bases, with 16 bases between them. Germline CDR1 and CDR2: LNHDA and SQIVND (reference sequence). This CDR3 is 15 amino acids long. CDR3 nucleotides: TGTGCCAGTTCAGGACTGCCTGGGTCCAAAAACATTCAGTACTTC. It is translated as CASSGLPGSKNIQYF.